This TCR beta chain stems from a study of read filtering for tumor transcriptome and immune sequencing. On the study more broadly: The cohort had approximately 16 men and over eleven women aged about 47 to 80, mean about 67 years.

Study results and limitations: Single-read clonotypes: 80% to 90% of IR-seq clonotypes (about 3.5% of reads), around three quarters of RNA-seq clonotypes (around 45% of reads). This fraction held mixed bone marrow immune cells after CD138-negative sorting.

Molecular barcoded adaptors covering alpha/delta and beta/gamma chains were used on approximately 400 ng RNA. MiXCR, run by TCRdb on the reads, gives a single entry per CDR3 protein. Of over 35,000 distinct CDR3 sequences listed, roughly 12% are singletons. The sample holds one count of this clonotype. Antigen unknown. A junction boundary mismatches the germline segment, possibly from a read error. This clonotype was sampled from a donor aged 40 or over with multiple myeloma. The sequenced sample consisted of a population of CD138-negative cells sorted from bone marrow.

The CDR3 nucleotides are TGCAGTGCTCCCGCAGGGGGGGCCCCGCTCAATGAGCAGTCCTTC. Protein product: CSAPAGGAPLNEQSF. The chain employs TRBV20-1 and TRBJ2-1; D possibly matches TRBD1 or TRBD2 (7 bases each). Germline V lookup: CDR1 DFQATT, CDR2 SNEGSKA (reference sequence). This CDR3 contains 15 residues.